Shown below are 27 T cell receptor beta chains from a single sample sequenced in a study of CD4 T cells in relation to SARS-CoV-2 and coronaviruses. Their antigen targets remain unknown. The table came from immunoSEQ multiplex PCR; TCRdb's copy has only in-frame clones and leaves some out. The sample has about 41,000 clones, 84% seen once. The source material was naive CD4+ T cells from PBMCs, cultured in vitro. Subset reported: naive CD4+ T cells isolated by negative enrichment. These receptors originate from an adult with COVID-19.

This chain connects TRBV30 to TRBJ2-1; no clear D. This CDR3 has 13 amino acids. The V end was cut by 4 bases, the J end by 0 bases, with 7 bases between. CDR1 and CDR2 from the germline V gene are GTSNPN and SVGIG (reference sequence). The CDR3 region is CAWMRSSYNEQFF. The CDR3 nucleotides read TGTGCCTGGATGAGGAGCTCCTACAATGAGCAGTTCTTC.

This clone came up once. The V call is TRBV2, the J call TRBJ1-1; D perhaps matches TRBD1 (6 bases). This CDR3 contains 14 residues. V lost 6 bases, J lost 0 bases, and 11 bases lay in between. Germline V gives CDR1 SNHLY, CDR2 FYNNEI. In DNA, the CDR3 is TGTGCCAGCAGGGGTGGACAGTTGAACACTGAAGCTTTCTTT. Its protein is CASRGGQLNTEAFF.

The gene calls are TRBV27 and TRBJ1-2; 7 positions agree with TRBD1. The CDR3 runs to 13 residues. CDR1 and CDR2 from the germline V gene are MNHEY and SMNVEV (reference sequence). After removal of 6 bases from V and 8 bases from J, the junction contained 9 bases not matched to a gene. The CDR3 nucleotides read TGTGCCAGCAGATACACAGGGGCAGGGGGCTACACCTTC. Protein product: CASRYTGAGGYTF.

The CDR3 DNA follows: TGTGCCGCTGGCGGGGACTCTACAGATACGCAGTATTTT. It translates to CAAGGDSTDTQYF. The J gene is TRBJ2-3, the V gene TRBV28; TRBD2 might be the D (6 bases). The germline V gene has CDR1 MDHEN and CDR2 SYDVKM. V was shortened by 11 bases and J by 3 bases, with 15 bases between the two germline ends. The CDR3 loop spans 13 amino acids. Filled out from reference TRBV28 and TRBJ2-3, the complete variable domain reads DVKVTQSSRYLVKRTGEKVFLECVQDMDHENMFWYRQDPGLGLRLIYFSYDVKMKEKGDIPEGYSVSREKKERFSLILESASTNQTSMYLCAAGGDSTDTQYFGPGTRLTVL.

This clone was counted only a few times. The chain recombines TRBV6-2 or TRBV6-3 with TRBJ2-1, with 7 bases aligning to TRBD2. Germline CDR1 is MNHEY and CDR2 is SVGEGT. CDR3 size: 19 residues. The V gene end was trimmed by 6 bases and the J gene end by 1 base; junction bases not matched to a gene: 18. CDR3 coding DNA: TGTGCCAGCAGCTCCTTCCCCCCTATATCAGCGGGATCCTACAATGAGCAGTTCTTC. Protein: CASSSFPPISAGSYNEQFF.

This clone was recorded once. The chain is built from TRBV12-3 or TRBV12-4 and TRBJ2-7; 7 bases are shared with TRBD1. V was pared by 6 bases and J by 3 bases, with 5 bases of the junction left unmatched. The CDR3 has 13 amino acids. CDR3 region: CASSTTGDYEQYF. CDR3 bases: TGTGCCAGCAGCACCACAGGGGACTACGAGCAGTACTTC.

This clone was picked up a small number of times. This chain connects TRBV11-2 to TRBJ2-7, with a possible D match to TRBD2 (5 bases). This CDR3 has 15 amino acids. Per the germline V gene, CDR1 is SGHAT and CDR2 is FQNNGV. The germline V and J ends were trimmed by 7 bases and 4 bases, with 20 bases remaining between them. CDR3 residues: CASKIMWERGYEQYF. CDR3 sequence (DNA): TGTGCCAGCAAGATTATGTGGGAGCGAGGGTACGAGCAGTACTTC.

In nucleotides, the CDR3 is TGTGCCAGCAGCCCGGCCATGACCCGGGGAGGGGGAAATGAAAAACTGTTTTTT. Residues: CASSPAMTRGGGNEKLFF. The V gene is TRBV5-4, the J gene TRBJ1-4; tentative D call: TRBD1 (6 bases). Germline CDR1 is SGHNT and CDR2 is YYREEE (reference sequence). The V gene lost 4 bases and the J gene lost 5 bases, with 24 bases spanning the gap. This CDR3 is built from 18 residues.

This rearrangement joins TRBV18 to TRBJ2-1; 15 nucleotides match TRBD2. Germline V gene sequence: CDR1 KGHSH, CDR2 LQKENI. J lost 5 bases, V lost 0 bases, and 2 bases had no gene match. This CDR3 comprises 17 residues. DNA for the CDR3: TGTGCCAGCTCACCACCGGGACTAGCGGGAGGTGACAATGAGCAGTTCTTC. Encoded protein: CASSPPGLAGGDNEQFF.

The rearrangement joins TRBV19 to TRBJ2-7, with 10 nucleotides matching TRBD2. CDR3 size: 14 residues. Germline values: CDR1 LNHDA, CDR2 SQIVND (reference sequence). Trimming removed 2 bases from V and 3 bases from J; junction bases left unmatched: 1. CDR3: CASSILAGDYEQYF. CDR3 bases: TGTGCCAGTAGTATACTAGCGGGAGACTACGAGCAGTACTTC. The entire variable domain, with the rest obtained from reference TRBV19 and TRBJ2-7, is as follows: DGGITQSPKYLFRKEGQNVTLSCEQNLNHDAMYWYRQDPGQGLRLIYYSQIVNDFQKGDIAEGYSVSREKKESFPLTVTSAQKNPTAFYLCASSILAGDYEQYFGPGTRLTVT.

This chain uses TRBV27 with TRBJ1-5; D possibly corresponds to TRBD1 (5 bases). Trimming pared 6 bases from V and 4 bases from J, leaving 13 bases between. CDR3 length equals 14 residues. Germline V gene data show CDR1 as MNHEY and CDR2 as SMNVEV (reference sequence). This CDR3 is CASSGLGPNQPQHF. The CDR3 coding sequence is TGTGCCAGCAGCGGCTTGGGACCGAATCAGCCCCAGCATTTT.

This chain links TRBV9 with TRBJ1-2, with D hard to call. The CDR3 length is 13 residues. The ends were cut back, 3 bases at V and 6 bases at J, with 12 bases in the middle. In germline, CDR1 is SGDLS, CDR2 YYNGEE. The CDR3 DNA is TGTGCCAGCAGCGGAACCCGCTTAGATGGCTACACCTTC. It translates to CASSGTRLDGYTF.

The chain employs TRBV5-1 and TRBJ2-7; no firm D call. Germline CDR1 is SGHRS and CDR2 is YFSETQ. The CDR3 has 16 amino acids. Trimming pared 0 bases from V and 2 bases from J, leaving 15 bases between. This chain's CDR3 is CASSLASSPETYEQYF. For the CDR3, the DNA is TGCGCCAGCAGCTTGGCCTCAAGTCCTGAAACCTACGAGCAGTACTTC.

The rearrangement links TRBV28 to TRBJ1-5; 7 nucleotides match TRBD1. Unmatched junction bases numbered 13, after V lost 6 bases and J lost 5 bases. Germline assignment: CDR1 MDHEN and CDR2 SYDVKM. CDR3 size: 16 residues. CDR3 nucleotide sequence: TGTGCCAGCAGACCCCCTACGACAGGGCAATATCAGCCCCAGCATTTT. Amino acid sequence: CASRPPTTGQYQPQHF.

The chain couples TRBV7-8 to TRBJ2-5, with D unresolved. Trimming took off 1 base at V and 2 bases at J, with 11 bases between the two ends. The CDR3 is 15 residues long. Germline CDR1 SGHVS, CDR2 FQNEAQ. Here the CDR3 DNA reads TGTGCCAGCAGCTTAGGTCTTGAGATTCAAGAGACCCAGTACTTC. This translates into CASSLGLEIQETQYF.

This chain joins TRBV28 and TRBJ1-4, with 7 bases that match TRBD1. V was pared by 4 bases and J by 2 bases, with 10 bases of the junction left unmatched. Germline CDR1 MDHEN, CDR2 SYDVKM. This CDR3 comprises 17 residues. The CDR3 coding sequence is TGTGCCAGCAGTTCAAGGGGGCGAGGAGTCACTAATGAAAAACTGTTTTTT. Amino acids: CASSSRGRGVTNEKLFF.

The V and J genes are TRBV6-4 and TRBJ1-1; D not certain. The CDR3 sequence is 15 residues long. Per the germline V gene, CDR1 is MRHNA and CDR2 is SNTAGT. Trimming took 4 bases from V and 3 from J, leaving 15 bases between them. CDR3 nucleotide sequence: TGTGCCAGCAGTGCACCTACGGCGCCCGACACTGAAGCTTTCTTT. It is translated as CASSAPTAPDTEAFF.

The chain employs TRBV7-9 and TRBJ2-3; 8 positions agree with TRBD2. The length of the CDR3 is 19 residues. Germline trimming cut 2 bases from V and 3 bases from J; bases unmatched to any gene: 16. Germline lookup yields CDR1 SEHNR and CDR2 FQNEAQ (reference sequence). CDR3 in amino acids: CASSLTPGSAGGSTDTQYF. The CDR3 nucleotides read TGTGCCAGCAGCTTAACTCCCGGTTCGGCGGGAGGCTCTACAGATACGCAGTATTTT.

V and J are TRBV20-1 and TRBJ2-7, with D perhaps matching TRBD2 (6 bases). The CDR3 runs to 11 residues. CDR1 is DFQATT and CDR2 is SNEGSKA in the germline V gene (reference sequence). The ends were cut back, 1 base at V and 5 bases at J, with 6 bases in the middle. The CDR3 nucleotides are TGCAGTGCTAGAGGGACTAACGAGCAGTACTTC. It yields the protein CSARGTNEQYF.

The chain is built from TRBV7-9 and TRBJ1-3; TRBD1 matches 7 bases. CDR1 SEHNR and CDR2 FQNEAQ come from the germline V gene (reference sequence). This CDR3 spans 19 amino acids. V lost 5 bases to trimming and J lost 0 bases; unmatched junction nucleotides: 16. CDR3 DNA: TGTGCCAGCAGCCAGGGGGGAGGGCTCCCTCACATCTCTGGAAACACCATATATTTT. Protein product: CASSQGGGLPHISGNTIYF.

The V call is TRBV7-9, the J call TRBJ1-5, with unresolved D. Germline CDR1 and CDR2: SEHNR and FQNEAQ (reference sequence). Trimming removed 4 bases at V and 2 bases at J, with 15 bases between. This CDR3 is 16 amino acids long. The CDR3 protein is CASSSGLIAGNQPQHF. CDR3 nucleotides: TGTGCCAGCAGCTCCGGGCTCATCGCCGGCAATCAGCCCCAGCATTTT.

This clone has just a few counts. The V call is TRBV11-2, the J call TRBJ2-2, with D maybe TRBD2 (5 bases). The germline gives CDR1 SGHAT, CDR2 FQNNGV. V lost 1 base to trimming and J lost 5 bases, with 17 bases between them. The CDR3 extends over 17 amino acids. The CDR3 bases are TGTGCCAGCAGCTTAGCATCAGCCAGGAGGCGGACCGGGGAGCTGTTTTTT. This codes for CASSLASARRRTGELFF.

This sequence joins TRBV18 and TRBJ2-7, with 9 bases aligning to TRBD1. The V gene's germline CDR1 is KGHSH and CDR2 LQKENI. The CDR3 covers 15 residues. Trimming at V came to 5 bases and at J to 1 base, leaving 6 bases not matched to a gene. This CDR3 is CASSASGTGSYEQYF. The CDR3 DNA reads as TGTGCCAGCTCAGCATCCGGGACAGGGTCCTACGAGCAGTACTTC.

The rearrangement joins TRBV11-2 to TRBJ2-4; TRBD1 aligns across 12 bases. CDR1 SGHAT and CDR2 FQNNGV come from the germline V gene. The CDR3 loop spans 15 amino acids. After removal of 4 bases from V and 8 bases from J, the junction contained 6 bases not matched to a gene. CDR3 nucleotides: TGTGCCAGCAGCTGGGGACAGGGGGCCTTCTACATTCAGTACTTC. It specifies CASSWGQGAFYIQYF.

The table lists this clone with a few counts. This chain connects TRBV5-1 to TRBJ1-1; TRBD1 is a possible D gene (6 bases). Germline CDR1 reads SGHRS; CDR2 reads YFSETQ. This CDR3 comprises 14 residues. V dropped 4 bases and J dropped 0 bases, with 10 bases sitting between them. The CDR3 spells CASSAGHLNTEAFF. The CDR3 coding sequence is TGCGCCAGCAGCGCGGGACACCTGAACACTGAAGCTTTCTTT.

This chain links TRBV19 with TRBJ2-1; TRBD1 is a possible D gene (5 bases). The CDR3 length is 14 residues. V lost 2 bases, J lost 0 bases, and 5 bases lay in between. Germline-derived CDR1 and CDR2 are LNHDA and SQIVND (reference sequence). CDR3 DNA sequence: TGTGCCAGTAGTATAAGGGGCTCCTACAATGAGCAGTTCTTC. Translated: CASSIRGSYNEQFF.

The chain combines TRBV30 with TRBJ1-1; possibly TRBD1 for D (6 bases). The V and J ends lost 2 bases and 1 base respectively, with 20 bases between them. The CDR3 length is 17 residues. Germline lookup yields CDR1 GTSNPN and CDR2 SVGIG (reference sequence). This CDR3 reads CAWSLELGRTENTEAFF. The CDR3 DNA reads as TGTGCCTGGAGTTTGGAGTTGGGACGGACAGAGAACACTGAAGCTTTCTTT.